This T cell receptor (beta chain) appears in the sequencing data of a study of cytomegalovirus exposure and HLA in healthy donors. Study-level information: The roughly 130 validation repertoires used the same platform as the roughly 670 first-cohort repertoires, a later analysis reported.

This CDR3 is built from 15 residues. With 0 bases removed from V and 5 bases from J, the gap between germline ends came to 13 bases. Germline CDR1 KGHSH, CDR2 LQKENI. Clones were sequenced by immunoSEQ multiplex PCR, and TCRdb holds only the in-frame ones, with some missing. The sample includes some 110,000 clones, about 91% of them seen just once. The receptor was isolated from a man aged 18-30 years in good health and CMV-seronegative. Sample: PBMCs. The V gene is TRBV18, the J gene TRBJ1-1; TRBD1 is a possible D gene (6 bases). CDR3 bases: TGTGCCAGCTCACCACCGTCAGGGGCATGGACTGAAGCTTTCTTT. This sequence encodes CASSPPSGAWTEAFF.